Listed below are T cell receptor beta chains from one sample, sequenced in a study of CD8 T cells in ankylosing spondylitis. MiXCR, run by TCRdb on the 5' RACE reads, gives a single entry per CDR3 protein. This table holds about 230,000 distinct CDR3 sequences, approximately 8% found once. Sample: blood, either unsorted or a sorted T cell fraction (not recorded which). The origin of the receptors is a female donor with ankylosing spondylitis or in good health (not recorded which). CDR3s include the opening cysteine and the closing phenylalanine or tryptophan. Each record gives: CDR3 protein, CDR3 DNA, V gene, D gene, J gene, clone size. The D gene is left open where the match is weak. Part of the rows lack a size; the others show once, few, many or a class for expanded clones.

CDR3: CSVVRGDSSLYEQYF
DNA: TGCAGCGTTGTGAGAGGGGACTCTAGCCTCTACGAGCAGTACTTC
V: TRBV29-1
D: .
J: TRBJ2-7
size: few

CDR3: CASSYLWGDTIYF
DNA: TGTGCCAGCAGTTACCTGTGGGGAGACACCATATATTTT
V: TRBV6-5
D: .
J: TRBJ1-3
size: many

CDR3: CSVVRREGEAFF
DNA: TGCAGCGTTGTCCGGAGGGAGGGTGAAGCTTTCTTT
V: TRBV29-1
D: .
J: TRBJ1-1
size: many

CDR3: CSGTRGLETQYF
DNA: TGCAGCGGGACAAGAGGCTTGGAGACCCAGTACTTC
V: TRBV20-1
D: .
J: TRBJ2-5
size: few

CDR3: CASSPDSYGNQPQHF
DNA: TGCGCCAGCAGCCCTGACTCCTACGGGAATCAGCCCCAGCATTTT
V: TRBV5-1
D: .
J: TRBJ1-5
size: .

CDR3: CASRGAPTANYGYTF
DNA: TGTGCCAGCAGAGGAGCCCCGACTGCCAACTATGGCTACACCTTC
V: TRBV6-1
D: .
J: TRBJ1-2
size: .

CDR3: CASRGLAGHNEQFF
DNA: TGTGCCAGCAGGGGACTAGCGGGGCACAATGAGCAGTTCTTC
V: TRBV12-3/TRBV12-4
D: TRBD2
J: TRBJ2-1
size: many

CDR3: CASSQGYREYSNQPQHF
DNA: TGTGCCAGCAGCCAAGGATACAGGGAATATAGCAATCAGCCCCAGCATTTT
V: TRBV3-1
D: .
J: TRBJ1-5
size: many

CDR3: CAWNDGEGEQYF
DNA: TGTGCCTGGAATGATGGGGAAGGGGAGCAGTACTTC
V: TRBV30
D: .
J: TRBJ2-7
size: many

CDR3: CASRAGGDTEAFF
DNA: TGTGCCAGCCGAGCAGGGGGGGACACTGAAGCTTTCTTT
V: TRBV7-9
D: TRBD1
J: TRBJ1-1
size: few

CDR3: CASSSDRDRLFHNSPLHF
DNA: TGTGCCAGCAGTTCCGACCGGGACAGGCTGTTTCATAATTCACCCCTCCACTTT
V: TRBV28
D: TRBD1
J: TRBJ1-6
size: many

CDR3: CASRPDPYTKNIQYF
DNA: TGTGCCAGCAGACCCGACCCTTACACCAAAAACATTCAGTACTTC
V: TRBV2
D: .
J: TRBJ2-4
size: many

CDR3: CASSPLAGAYEQYF
DNA: TGCGCCAGCAGCCCCTTGGCGGGAGCCTACGAGCAGTACTTC
V: TRBV5-1
D: TRBD2
J: TRBJ2-7
size: many

CDR3: CASSPRAGDNQPQHF
DNA: TGTGCCAGCAGTCCCCGGGCGGGAGATAATCAGCCCCAGCATTTT
V: TRBV12-3/TRBV12-4
D: .
J: TRBJ1-5
size: many

CDR3: CASGLVKGAGADNEQFF
DNA: TGTGCTAGTGGTTTGGTAAAAGGTGCGGGAGCGGACAATGAGCAGTTCTTC
V: TRBV12-5
D: TRBD2
J: TRBJ2-1
size: many

CDR3: CSVASGGAGELFF
DNA: TGCAGCGTTGCGTCCGGGGGCGCCGGGGAGCTGTTTTTT
V: TRBV29-1
D: .
J: TRBJ2-2
size: many

CDR3: CAWSGTGWQPQHF
DNA: TGTGCCTGGAGCGGGACAGGTTGGCAGCCCCAGCATTTT
V: TRBV30
D: TRBD1
J: TRBJ1-5
size: many

CDR3: CASSLGDGARAIRRTEAFF
DNA: TGCGCCAGCAGCTTGGGGGACGGGGCCAGGGCGATTAGAAGGACTGAAGCTTTCTTT
V: TRBV5-1
D: .
J: TRBJ1-1
size: many

CDR3: CASSARLEGEQFF
DNA: TGTGCCAGCAGCGCGAGACTAGAAGGTGAGCAGTTCTTC
V: TRBV7-8
D: .
J: TRBJ2-1
size: few